This T cell receptor beta chain was captured in a study of sequential checkpoint blockade in melanoma. Study in general: Randomization was 1:1 between first-line nivolumab→ipilimumab and ipilimumab→nivolumab. After both sequences, patients received maintenance nivolumab.

This CDR3 has 17 amino acids. Germline lookup yields CDR1 LGHNA and CDR2 YNFKEQ. Trimming stripped 1 base from V and 4 bases from J, with 16 bases between. Method: immunoSEQ multiplex PCR; TCRdb's copy keeps in-frame clones and lacks some. The table has some 8,000 clones, about 88% seen once. Treatment given: randomized to nivolumab then ipilimumab (arm A) or the reverse (arm B). Patients had received no earlier DNA-damaging chemotherapy. Live CD3+CD8+ CD19− CD56− cells were sorted from PBMCs. This chain links TRBV4-2 with TRBJ1-4; D not certain. The starting material was CD8+ T cells sorted from blood (inferred from file names), obtained from a patient given nivolumab and ipilimumab in sequence. The TCR comes from a human donor with melanoma. CDR3 sequence: CASSQGPATRLNEKLFF. Here the CDR3 DNA reads TGTGCCAGCAGCCAAGGTCCCGCGACACGCCTTAATGAAAAACTGTTTTTT.